The present T cell receptor beta chain was sequenced within a study of response to subunit inactivated influenza vaccine. Findings and limits, study-wide: The authors offered the suggestion that each seasonal influenza vaccination recruits few new T cells.

This clonotype was counted only a few times. As yet, its antigen is unknown. Trimming removed 0 bases from V and 3 bases from J, with 11 bases in between. The germline V gene encodes CDR1 DFQATT and CDR2 SNEGSKA (reference sequence). The CDR3 extends over 14 amino acids. A single record per CDR3 protein comes from TCRdb applying MiXCR to the RT-PCR reads. The sample contains 800,000 to 1,000,000 distinct CDR3 sequences, 21% of which appear only once. The source material was PBMCs from blood, sampled about 5 days after vaccination. The chain carries TRBV20-1 and TRBJ1-1; the D gene is possibly TRBD1 (5 bases). This clonotype was sampled from a man aged 45 to 65 who received an inactivated influenza vaccine. The CDR3 sequence is CSARDGGVDTEAFF. The DNA of the CDR3 is TGCAGTGCTAGAGATGGAGGGGTGGACACTGAAGCTTTCTTT.